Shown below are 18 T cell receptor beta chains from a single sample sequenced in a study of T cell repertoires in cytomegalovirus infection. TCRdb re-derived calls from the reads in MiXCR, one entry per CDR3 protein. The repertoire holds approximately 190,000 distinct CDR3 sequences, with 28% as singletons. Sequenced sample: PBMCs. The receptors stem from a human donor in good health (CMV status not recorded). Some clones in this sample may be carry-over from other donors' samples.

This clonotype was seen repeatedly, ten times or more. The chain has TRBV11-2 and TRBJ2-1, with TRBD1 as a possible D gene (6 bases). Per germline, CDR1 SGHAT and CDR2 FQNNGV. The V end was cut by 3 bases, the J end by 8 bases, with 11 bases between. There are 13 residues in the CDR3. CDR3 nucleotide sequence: TGTGCCAGCAGCTTGGGACACATTGATGAGCAGTTCTTC. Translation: CASSLGHIDEQFF.

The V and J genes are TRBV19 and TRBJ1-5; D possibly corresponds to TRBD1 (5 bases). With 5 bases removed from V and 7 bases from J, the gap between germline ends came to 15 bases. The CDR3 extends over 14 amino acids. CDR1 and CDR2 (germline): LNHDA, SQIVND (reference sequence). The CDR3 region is CASSAIPGGQPQHF. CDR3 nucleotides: TGTGCCAGTAGTGCCATACCCGGGGGGCAGCCCCAGCATTTT.

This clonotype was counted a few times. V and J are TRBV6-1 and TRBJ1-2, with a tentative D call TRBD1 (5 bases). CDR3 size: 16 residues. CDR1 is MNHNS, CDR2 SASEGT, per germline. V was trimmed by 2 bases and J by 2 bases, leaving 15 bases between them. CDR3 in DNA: TGTGCCAGCAGTGAAATTGAATTGGACAACAACTATGGCTACACCTTC. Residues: CASSEIELDNNYGYTF.

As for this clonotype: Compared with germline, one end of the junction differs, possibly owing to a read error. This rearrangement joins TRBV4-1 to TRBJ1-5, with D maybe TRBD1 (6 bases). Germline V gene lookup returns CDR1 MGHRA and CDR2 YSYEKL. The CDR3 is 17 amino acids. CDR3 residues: CASSQDRGGDRNQPQHF. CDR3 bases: TGTGCCAGCAGCCAAGATCGAGGGGGAGATCGCAATCAGCCCCAGCATTTT.

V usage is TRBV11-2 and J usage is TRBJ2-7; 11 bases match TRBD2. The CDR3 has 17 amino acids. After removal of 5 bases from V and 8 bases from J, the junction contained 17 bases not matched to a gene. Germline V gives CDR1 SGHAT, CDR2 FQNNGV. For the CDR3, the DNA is TGTGCCAGCAGCCCGACATCCGGGACTAGCGGTCCTACGCAGCAGTACTTC. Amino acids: CASSPTSGTSGPTQQYF.

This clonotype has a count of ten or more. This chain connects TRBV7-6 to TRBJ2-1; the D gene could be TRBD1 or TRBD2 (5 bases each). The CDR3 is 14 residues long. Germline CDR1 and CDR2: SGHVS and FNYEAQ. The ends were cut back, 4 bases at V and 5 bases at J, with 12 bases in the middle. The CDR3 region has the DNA TGTGCCAGCAGCTCTGGGGGTGGAGACAATGAGCAGTTCTTC. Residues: CASSSGGGDNEQFF.

CDR3 sequence (DNA): TGCAGCGTTGTAGAGGGAGGAGGTGAGCAGTTCTTC. Its protein is CSVVEGGGEQFF. The chain employs TRBV29-1 and TRBJ2-1; a weak D match, TRBD2 (6 bases). Trimming stripped 4 bases from V and 9 bases from J, with 13 bases between. Germline CDR1 and CDR2: SQVTM and ANQGSEA. The CDR3 extends over 12 amino acids.

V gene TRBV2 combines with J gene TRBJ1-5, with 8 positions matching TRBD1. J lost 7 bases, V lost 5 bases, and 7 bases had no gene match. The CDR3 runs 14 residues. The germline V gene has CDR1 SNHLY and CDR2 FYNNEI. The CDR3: CASSRQGLEQPQHF. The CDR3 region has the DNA TGTGCCAGCAGTAGACAGGGGCTAGAGCAGCCCCAGCATTTT.

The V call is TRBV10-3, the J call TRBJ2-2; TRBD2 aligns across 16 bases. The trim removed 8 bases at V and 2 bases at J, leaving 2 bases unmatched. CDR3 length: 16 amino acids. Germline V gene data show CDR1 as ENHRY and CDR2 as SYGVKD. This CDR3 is CAIGTSGGANTGELFF. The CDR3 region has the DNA TGTGCCATCGGGACTAGCGGGGGGGCAAACACCGGGGAGCTGTTTTTT.

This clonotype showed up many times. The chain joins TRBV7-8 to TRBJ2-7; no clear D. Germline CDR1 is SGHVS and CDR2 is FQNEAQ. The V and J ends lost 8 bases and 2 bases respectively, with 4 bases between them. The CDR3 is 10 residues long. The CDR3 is CASGAYEQYF. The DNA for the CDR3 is TGTGCCAGCGGGGCCTACGAGCAGTACTTC. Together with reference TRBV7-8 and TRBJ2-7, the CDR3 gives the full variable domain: GAGVSQSPRYKVAKRGQDVALRCDPISGHVSLFWYQQALGQGPEFLTYFQNEAQLDKSGLPSDRFFAERPEGSVSTLKIQRTQQEDSAVYLCASGAYEQYFGPGTRLTVT.

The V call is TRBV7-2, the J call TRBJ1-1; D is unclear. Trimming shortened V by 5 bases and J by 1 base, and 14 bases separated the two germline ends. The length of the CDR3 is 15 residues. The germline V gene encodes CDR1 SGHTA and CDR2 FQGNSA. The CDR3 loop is CASSLNWAANTEAFF. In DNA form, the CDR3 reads TGTGCCAGCAGCCTTAATTGGGCGGCGAACACTGAAGCTTTCTTT.

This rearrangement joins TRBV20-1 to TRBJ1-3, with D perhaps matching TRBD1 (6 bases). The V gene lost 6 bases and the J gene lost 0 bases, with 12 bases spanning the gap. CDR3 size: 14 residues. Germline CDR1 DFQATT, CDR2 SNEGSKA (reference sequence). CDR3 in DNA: TGCAGTGCGCGGGGGGCCCTCTCTGGAAACACCATATATTTT. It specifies CSARGALSGNTIYF.

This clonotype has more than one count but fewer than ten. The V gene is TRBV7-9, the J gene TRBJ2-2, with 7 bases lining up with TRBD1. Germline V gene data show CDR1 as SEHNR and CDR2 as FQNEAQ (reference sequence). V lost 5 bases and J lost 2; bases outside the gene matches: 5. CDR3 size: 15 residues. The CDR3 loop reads CASSRKGANTGELFF. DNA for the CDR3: TGTGCCAGCAGCCGGAAGGGGGCCAACACCGGGGAGCTGTTTTTT.

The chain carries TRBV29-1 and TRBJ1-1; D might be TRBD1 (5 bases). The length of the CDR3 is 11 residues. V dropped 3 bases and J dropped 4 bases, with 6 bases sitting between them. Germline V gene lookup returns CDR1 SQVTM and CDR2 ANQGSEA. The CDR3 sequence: CSVDGGTEAFF. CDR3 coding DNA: TGCAGCGTTGATGGGGGCACTGAAGCTTTCTTT. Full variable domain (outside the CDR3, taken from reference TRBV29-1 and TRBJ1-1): SAVISQKPSRDICQRGTSLTIQCQVDSQVTMMFWYRQQPGQSLTLIATANQGSEATYESGFVIDKFPISRPNLTFSTLTVSNMSPEDSSIYLCSVDGGTEAFFGQGTRLTVV.

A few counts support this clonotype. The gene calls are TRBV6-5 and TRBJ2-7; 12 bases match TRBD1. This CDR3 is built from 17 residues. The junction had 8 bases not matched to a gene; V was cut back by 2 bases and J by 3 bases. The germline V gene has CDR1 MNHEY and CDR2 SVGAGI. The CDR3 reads CASSYRDRGRRDYEQYF. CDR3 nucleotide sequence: TGTGCCAGCAGTTACAGGGACAGGGGGCGCAGGGACTACGAGCAGTACTTC.

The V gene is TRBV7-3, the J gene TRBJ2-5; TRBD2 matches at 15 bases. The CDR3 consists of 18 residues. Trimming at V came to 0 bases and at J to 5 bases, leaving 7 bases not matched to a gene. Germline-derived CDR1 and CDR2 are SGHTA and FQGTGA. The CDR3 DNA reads TGTGCCAGCAGCTTAACCGGACTAGCGGGGGGGCCGGAGGAGACCCAGTACTTC. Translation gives CASSLTGLAGGPEETQYF.

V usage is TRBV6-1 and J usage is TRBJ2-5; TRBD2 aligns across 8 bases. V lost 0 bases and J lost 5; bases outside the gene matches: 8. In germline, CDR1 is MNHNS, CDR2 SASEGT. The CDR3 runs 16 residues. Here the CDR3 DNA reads TGTGCCAGCAGTGAAGCGCTTCGGGGGGGCGGGGAGACCCAGTACTTC. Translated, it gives CASSEALRGGGETQYF.

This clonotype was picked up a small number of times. The DNA for the CDR3 is TGTGCCAGTAGTCACAGGGGGCGCGAAGATACGCAGTATTTT. Amino acids: CASSHRGREDTQYF. The chain joins TRBV19 to TRBJ2-3; TRBD1 matches 9 bases. Germline CDR1 and CDR2: LNHDA and SQIVND (reference sequence). After removal of 5 bases from V and 5 bases from J, the junction contained 5 bases not matched to a gene. The CDR3 is 14 amino acids.